Below are 10 T cell receptor beta chains sequenced from a single sample in a study of shared clonotypes between healthy human individuals. The data were produced by immunoSEQ multiplex PCR, yet TCRdb's version contains in-frame clones alone and is incomplete. The sample lists about 2,500,000 clones, over 85% occurring once. Sequencing was done on a sample of naive CD4+ T cells sorted from blood. The subset is: CD45RA+ positively selected. The receptors shown here come from a man younger than 35 in good health.

In DNA, the CDR3 is TGTGCCACCCGCGGACAGACCCTCAACTATGGCTACACCTTC. It codes for CATRGQTLNYGYTF. This chain joins TRBV15 and TRBJ1-2, with D perhaps TRBD1 (6 bases). CDR3 length: 14 residues. The germline V gene has CDR1 LNHNV and CDR2 YYDKDF (reference sequence). The ends were cut back, 8 bases at V and 2 bases at J, with 15 bases in the middle.

This chain joins TRBV21-1 and TRBJ1-2. TRBV21-1 is recorded as a pseudogene. CDR3 length equals 14 residues. CDR3 amino acids: CASSSGRGVEGYTF. For the CDR3, the DNA is TGTGCCAGCAGCAGCGGGAGGGGGGTCGAGGGCTACACCTTC.

This clone was recorded only once. The chain has TRBV10-3 and TRBJ2-7; D may be TRBD1 (5 bases). Trimming pared 7 bases from V and 6 bases from J, leaving 13 bases between. The CDR3 has 12 residues. CDR1 and CDR2 from the germline V gene are ENHRY and SYGVKD. CDR3 nucleotides: TGTGCCATCAACCAGGGATTTGGCGAGCAGTACTTC. Protein sequence: CAINQGFGEQYF.

In its sample, this clone was seen once. The chain has TRBV4-1 and TRBJ1-1; D not certain. Trimming took off 1 base at V and 3 bases at J, with 12 bases between the two ends. Germline lookup yields CDR1 MGHRA and CDR2 YSYEKL. The CDR3 is 15 residues long. The CDR3 reads CASSQGSLGDTEAFF. The CDR3 DNA is TGCGCCAGCAGCCAAGGCTCATTGGGAGACACTGAAGCTTTCTTT.

The V call is TRBV19, the J call TRBJ2-3, with D tentatively TRBD1 or TRBD2 (5 bases each). The germline V gene encodes CDR1 LNHDA and CDR2 SQIVND (reference sequence). Trimming left V 3 bases short and J 5 bases short, with 12 bases between. This CDR3 spans 14 amino acids. The CDR3 DNA reads as TGTGCCAGTAGTATGGGGCGAGCGGAAGATACGCAGTATTTT. Translating it yields CASSMGRAEDTQYF.

Comments on this clone: The identical CDR3 is also encoded by other nucleotide sequences in the sample. This sequence joins TRBV6-1 and TRBJ2-7; no firm D call. The CDR3 has 11 amino acids. CDR1 is MNHNS, CDR2 SASEGT, per germline. Trimming pared 5 bases from V and 2 bases from J, leaving 4 bases between. The CDR3 spells CASSSAYEQYF. CDR3 coding DNA: TGTGCCAGCAGTTCGGCCTACGAGCAGTACTTC.

The chain has TRBV18 and TRBJ1-6; D not resolved. Germline-derived CDR1 and CDR2 are KGHSH and LQKENI. The V end was cut by 1 base, the J end by 0 bases, with 16 bases between. The CDR3 contains 19 residues. DNA of the CDR3: TGTGCCAGCTCACCACTATACGGTTTATCGAGCTCCTATAATTCACCCCTCCACTTT. This gives the protein CASSPLYGLSSSYNSPLHF. Based on the CDR3 plus reference TRBV18 and TRBJ1-6, the full variable domain is NAGVMQNPRHLVRRRGQEARLRCSPMKGHSHVYWYRQLPEEGLKFMVYLQKENIIDESGMPKERFSAEFPKEGPSILRIQQVVRGDSAAYFCASSPLYGLSSSYNSPLHFGNGTRLTVT.

This chain connects TRBV6-1 to TRBJ1-5; 8 bases align to TRBD1. Trimming cost V 3 bases and J 8 bases; bases outside gene matches: 6. This CDR3 has 14 amino acids. Germline V gene data show CDR1 as MNHNS and CDR2 as SASEGT. The CDR3 coding sequence is TGTGCCAGCAGTGACCGACAGGGGCTCGAGCCCCAGCATTTT. Its protein product is CASSDRQGLEPQHF.

This rearrangement joins TRBV7-6 to TRBJ2-2; TRBD1 is a possible D gene (6 bases). Trimming took 6 bases from V and 6 from J, leaving 14 bases between them. The CDR3 extends over 14 amino acids. Germline values: CDR1 SGHVS, CDR2 FNYEAQ. The CDR3 nucleotides read TGTGCCAGCAGTCTCCTGGGGGCCTCCGGGGAGCTGTTTTTT. It translates to CASSLLGASGELFF.

A single count supports this clone. The J gene is TRBJ2-1, the V gene TRBV6-5; 9 bases fit TRBD1. This CDR3 spans 14 amino acids. The V segment lost 2 bases and the J segment 10 bases; nucleotides outside the gene matches: 6. CDR1 and CDR2 from the germline V gene are MNHEY and SVGAGI. The CDR3: CASSYPGTGSEQFF. In DNA, the CDR3 is TGTGCCAGCAGTTACCCCGGGACAGGGAGCGAGCAGTTCTTC.